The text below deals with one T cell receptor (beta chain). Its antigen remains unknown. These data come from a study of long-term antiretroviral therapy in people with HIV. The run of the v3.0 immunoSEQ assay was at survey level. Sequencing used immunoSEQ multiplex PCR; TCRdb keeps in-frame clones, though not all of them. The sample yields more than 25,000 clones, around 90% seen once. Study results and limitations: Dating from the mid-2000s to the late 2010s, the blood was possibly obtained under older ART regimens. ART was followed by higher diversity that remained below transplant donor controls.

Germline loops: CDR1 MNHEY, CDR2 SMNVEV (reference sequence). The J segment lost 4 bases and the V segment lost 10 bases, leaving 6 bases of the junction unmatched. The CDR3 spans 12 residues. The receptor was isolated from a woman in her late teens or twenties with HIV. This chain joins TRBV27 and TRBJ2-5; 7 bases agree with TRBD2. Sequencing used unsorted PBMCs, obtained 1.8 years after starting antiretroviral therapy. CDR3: CAIRGSPETQYF. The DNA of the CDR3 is TGTGCCATCCGCGGGAGTCCAGAGACCCAGTACTTC.